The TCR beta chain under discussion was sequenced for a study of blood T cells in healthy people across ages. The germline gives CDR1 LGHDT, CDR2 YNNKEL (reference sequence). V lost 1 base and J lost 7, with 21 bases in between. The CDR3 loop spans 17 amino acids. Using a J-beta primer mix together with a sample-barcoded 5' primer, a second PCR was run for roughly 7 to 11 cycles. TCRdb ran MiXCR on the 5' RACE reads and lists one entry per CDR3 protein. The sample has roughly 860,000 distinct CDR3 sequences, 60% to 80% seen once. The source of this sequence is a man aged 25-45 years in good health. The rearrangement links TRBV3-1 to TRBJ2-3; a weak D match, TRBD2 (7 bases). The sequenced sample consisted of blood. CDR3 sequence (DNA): TGTGCCAGCAGCCAAGGCGGGGGCCCTGCCCGGGGAAATACGCAGTATTTT. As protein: CASSQGGGPARGNTQYF.